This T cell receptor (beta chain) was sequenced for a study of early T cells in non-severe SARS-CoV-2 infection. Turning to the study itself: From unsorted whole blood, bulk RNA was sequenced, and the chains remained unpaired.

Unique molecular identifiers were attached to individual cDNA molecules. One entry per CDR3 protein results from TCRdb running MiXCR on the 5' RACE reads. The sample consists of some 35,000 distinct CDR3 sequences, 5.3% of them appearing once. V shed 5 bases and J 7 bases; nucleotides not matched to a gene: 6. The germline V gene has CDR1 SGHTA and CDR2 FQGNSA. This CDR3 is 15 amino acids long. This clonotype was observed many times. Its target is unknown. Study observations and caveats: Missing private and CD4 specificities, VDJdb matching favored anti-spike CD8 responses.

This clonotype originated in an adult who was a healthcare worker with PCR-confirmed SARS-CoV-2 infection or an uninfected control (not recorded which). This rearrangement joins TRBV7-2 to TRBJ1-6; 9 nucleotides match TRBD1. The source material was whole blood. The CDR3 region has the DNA TGTGCCAGCAGCAATTACAGGGGGCAGAATTCACCCCTCCACTTT. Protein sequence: CASSNYRGQNSPLHF.